Presented here are 8 T cell receptor beta chains from one specimen sequenced in a study of vaccination effects on CD4 cells after COVID-19. The antigens these receptors bind are not known. Expansion of antigen-specific CD4+ T cells with viral peptide pools was carried out by the ViraFEST assay before sequencing. A 10-day culture period preceded the isolation of CD4+ T cells. By PCR, the person was confirmed to have had SARS-CoV-2 infection between March and December 2020. The data were produced by immunoSEQ multiplex PCR, yet TCRdb's version contains in-frame clones alone and is incomplete. The sample contains approximately 26,000 clones, approximately 70% of which appear only once. The sample in question was CD4+ T cells from PBMCs cultured with SARS-CoV-2 spike peptides, obtained before COVID-19 vaccination. The source of these receptors is a human donor who had a prior SARS-CoV-2 infection.

The DNA of the CDR3 is TGTGCCAGCAGTGTGAATAGGGTTAATCGGTACCAAGAGACCCAGTACTTC. Protein: CASSVNRVNRYQETQYF. The chain couples TRBV6-1 to TRBJ2-5; D remains ambiguous. The CDR3 loop spans 17 amino acids. Trimming left V 4 bases short and J 0 bases short, with 18 bases between. Germline V gives CDR1 MNHNS, CDR2 SASEGT.

The chain carries TRBV2 and TRBJ1-4, with D possibly being TRBD1 (5 bases). Germline V gives CDR1 SNHLY, CDR2 FYNNEI. The CDR3 has 15 amino acids. The ends were cut back, 5 bases at V and 6 bases at J, with 16 bases in the middle. CDR3 sequence (DNA): TGTGCCAGCAGTCTATTTTCAGGGAGATATGAAAAACTGTTTTTT. Translated, it gives CASSLFSGRYEKLFF.

The chain links TRBV7-3 to TRBJ2-2; unclear D gene. V was trimmed by 5 bases and J by 7 bases, leaving 17 bases between them. The CDR3 consists of 15 residues. Germline loops: CDR1 SGHTA, CDR2 FQGTGA. The CDR3 loop is CASSPSSLVGGELFF. The CDR3 DNA follows: TGTGCCAGCAGCCCATCGTCCCTAGTCGGCGGGGAGCTGTTTTTT.

The genes are TRBV28 and TRBJ1-2; D is uncertain. This CDR3 has 14 residues. V was shortened by 5 bases and J by 4 bases, with 14 bases between the two germline ends. CDR1 MDHEN and CDR2 SYDVKM come from the germline V gene. The CDR3 protein is CASSVPSVGYGYTF. CDR3 bases: TGTGCCAGCAGTGTCCCCTCGGTGGGCTATGGCTACACCTTC.

This clone was detected once. The rearrangement links TRBV2 to TRBJ2-7; D is unresolved. Per the germline V gene, CDR1 is SNHLY and CDR2 is FYNNEI. The CDR3 sequence is 11 residues long. Trimming cost V 8 bases and J 5 bases, with 10 bases left between them. CDR3 amino acids: CASPWRNEQYF. CDR3 sequence (DNA): TGTGCCAGCCCCTGGCGGAACGAGCAGTACTTC. The full variable domain, with the rest looked up from reference TRBV2 and TRBJ2-7, is EPEVTQTPSHQVTQMGQEVILRCVPISNHLYFYWYRQILGQKVEFLVSFYNNEISEKSEIFDDQFSVERPDGSNFTLKIRSTKLEDSAMYFCASPWRNEQYFGPGTRLTVT.

On this clone: Within the sample, other DNA sequences also encode this same CDR3. V usage is TRBV7-2 and J usage is TRBJ2-5, with a weak D call TRBD2 (6 bases). Per germline, CDR1 SGHTA and CDR2 FQGNSA. Between the trimmed V and J ends, which lost 1 base and 2 bases, there was a span of 8 bases. This CDR3 is built from 14 residues. Here the CDR3 DNA reads TGTGCCAGCAGCTTAGTAGCGGCGCAAGAGACCCAGTACTTC. Its translation: CASSLVAAQETQYF. The variable domain in full, with the rest retrieved from reference TRBV7-2 and TRBJ2-5, is GAGVSQSPSNKVTEKGKDVELRCDPISGHTALYWYRQSLGQGLEFLIYFQGNSAPDKSGLPSDRFSAERTGGSVSTLTIQRTQQEDSAVYLCASSLVAAQETQYFGPGTRLLVL.

The chain employs TRBV6-5 and TRBJ1-2, with no clear D. The germline V gene encodes CDR1 MNHEY and CDR2 SVGAGI. This CDR3 is 14 amino acids long. V was shortened by 7 bases and J by 4 bases, with 16 bases between the two germline ends. For the CDR3, the DNA is TGTGCCAGCACAATCCGGGAATCGGTCTATGGCTACACCTTC. Translation gives CASTIRESVYGYTF.

The chain recombines TRBV29-1 with TRBJ2-3, with 11 bases aligning to TRBD2. CDR3 length: 14 residues. After removal of 8 bases from V and 0 bases from J, the junction contained 4 bases not matched to a gene. Germline V gene data show CDR1 as SQVTM and CDR2 as ANQGSEA. In nucleotides, the CDR3 is TGCAGCCTGACTAGCGGGAAGAGCACAGATACGCAGTATTTT. Translation: CSLTSGKSTDTQYF.